This record concerns one T cell receptor beta chain sequence. Its specificity is unknown. Combining a sample-barcoded 5' primer with a J-beta primer mix, a second PCR ran for about 7 to 11 cycles. All cDNA molecules were each tagged by a template-switch adaptor with 12 random nucleotides. TCRdb used MiXCR to reprocess the 5' RACE reads, holding one entry per CDR3 protein. The table has about 1.4 million distinct CDR3 sequences, 59% seen once. The data derive from a study of blood T cells in healthy people across ages. Findings of the study overall: Higher diversity, along with more naive CD4+ cells, distinguished long-lived donors from aged donors.

Roughly 9.8 milliliters of peripheral blood were drawn from each donor. No fewer than 6 million PBMCs went into each sample. Sequences were obtained from blood. This clonotype originated in a man younger than 30 in good health.

The CDR3 bases are TGTGCCAGCAGTTACGGTCCGCAGGGTTTGGATTCACCCCTCCACTTT. This gives the protein CASSYGPQGLDSPLHF. The chain is built from TRBV6-6 and TRBJ1-6, with TRBD1 as a possible D gene (5 bases). The CDR3 totals 16 residues. Trimming took off 2 bases at V and 8 bases at J, with 16 bases between the two ends. Germline V gives CDR1 MNHNY, CDR2 SVGAGI (reference sequence).